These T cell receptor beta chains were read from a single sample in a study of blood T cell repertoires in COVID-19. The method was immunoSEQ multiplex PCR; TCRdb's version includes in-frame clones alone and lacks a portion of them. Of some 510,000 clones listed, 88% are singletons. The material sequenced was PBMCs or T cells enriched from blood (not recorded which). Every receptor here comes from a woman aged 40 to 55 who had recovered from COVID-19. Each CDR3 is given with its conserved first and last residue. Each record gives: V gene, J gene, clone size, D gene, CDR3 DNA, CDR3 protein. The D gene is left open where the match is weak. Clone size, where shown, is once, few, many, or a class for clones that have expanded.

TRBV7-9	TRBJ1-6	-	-	TGTGCCAGCAGCTTAGCATCAAACCAGGGGACACCCCTCCACTTT	CASSLASNQGTPLHF
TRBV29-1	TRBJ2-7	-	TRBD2	TGCAGCGTCCAGACTAGCTTCTCGTACGAGCAGTACTTC	CSVQTSFSYEQYF
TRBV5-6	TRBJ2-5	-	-	TGTGCCAGCAGCCCCGACAGACAAGAGACCCAGTACTTC	CASSPDRQETQYF
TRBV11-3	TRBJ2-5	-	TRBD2	TGTGCCAGCAGCCCACTCCTAGCGGGAGGTGAGACCCAGTACTTC	CASSPLLAGGETQYF
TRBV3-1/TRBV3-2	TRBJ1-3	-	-	TGTGCCAGCAGTCTGAGACTAATCTCTGGAAACACCATATATTTT	CASSLRLISGNTIYF
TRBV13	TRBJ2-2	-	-	TGTGCCAGCAGCTTGGGGCCCAGGAACGGGGAGCTGTTTTTT	CASSLGPRNGELFF
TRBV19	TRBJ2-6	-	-	TGTGCCAGTAGTTCCGGGTCAGGGGCCAACGTCCTGACTTTC	CASSSGSGANVLTF
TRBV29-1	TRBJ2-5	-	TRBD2	TGCAGCGTTGCACTAGCGGGAGGGCCAGGGGAGACCCAGTACTTC	CSVALAGGPGETQYF
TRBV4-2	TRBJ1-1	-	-	TGTGCCAGCAGCCAATCGGAGGTGAGGGCTTTCTTT	CASSQSEVRAFF
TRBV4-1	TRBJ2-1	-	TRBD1	TGCGCCAGCAGCCAAGATCAACTTGGGACAGGGGCCGATGAGCAGTTCTTC	CASSQDQLGTGADEQFF
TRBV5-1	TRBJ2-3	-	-	TGCGCCAGCAGCTTGGGATTAGTGGGGGGAGATACGCAGTATTTT	CASSLGLVGGDTQYF
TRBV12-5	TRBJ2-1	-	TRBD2	TGTGCTAGTGGTACGACTAGCGGGATAATATATGAGCAGTTCTTC	CASGTTSGIIYEQFF
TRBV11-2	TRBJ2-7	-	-	TGTGCCAGCAGCTCCACTGGACAGTACGGCGAGCAGTACTTC	CASSSTGQYGEQYF
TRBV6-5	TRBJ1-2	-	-	TGTGCCAGCAGTCAGGACAGTATCCGCTATGGCTACACCTTC	CASSQDSIRYGYTF
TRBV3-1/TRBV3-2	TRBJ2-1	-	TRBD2	TGTGCCAGCAGCCAACTAGCGGTACATAACAATGAGCAGTTCTTC	CASSQLAVHNNEQFF
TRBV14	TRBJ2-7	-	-	TGTGCCAGCAGCCTAGGGGGGGGAATGGACGAGCAGTACTTC	CASSLGGGMDEQYF
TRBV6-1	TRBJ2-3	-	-	TGTGCCAGCAGTGCCTTACTAGCCCCTAGCACAGATACGCAGTATTTT	CASSALLAPSTDTQYF
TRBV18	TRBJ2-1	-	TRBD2	TGTGCCAGCTCACTGATACTAGCGGCTAATGAGCAGTTCTTC	CASSLILAANEQFF
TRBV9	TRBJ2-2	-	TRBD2	TGTGCCAGCAGCGTCCTAGCGGTGAACACCGGGGAGCTGTTTTTT	CASSVLAVNTGELFF
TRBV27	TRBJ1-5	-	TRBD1	TGTGCCAGCAGTTTATCCCCCCGACAGGGGGTTCTACAGCCCCAGCATTTT	CASSLSPRQGVLQPQHF
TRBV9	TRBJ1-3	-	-	TGTGCCAGCAGCGTGGGGCAGGGGGGAAACACCATATATTTT	CASSVGQGGNTIYF
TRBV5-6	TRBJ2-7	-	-	TGTGCCAGCAGCCTCCCGACAGGCGTGGAGCAGTACTTC	CASSLPTGVEQYF
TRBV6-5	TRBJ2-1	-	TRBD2	TGTGCCAGCAGTTACTCAGGCGGGAGGATCAGGGAGCAGTTCTTC	CASSYSGGRIREQFF
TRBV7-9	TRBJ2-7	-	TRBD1	TGTGCCAGCAGCGTATCCGGGACAGGGACCTACGAGCAGTACTTC	CASSVSGTGTYEQYF
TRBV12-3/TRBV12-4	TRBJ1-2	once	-	TGTGCCAGCGACGGAGCTAACTATGGCTACACCTTC	CASDGANYGYTF
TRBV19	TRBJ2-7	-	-	TGTGCCAGTCAAGGGGACTCCTACGAGCAGTACTTC	CASQGDSYEQYF
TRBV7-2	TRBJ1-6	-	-	TGTGCCAGCAGCTCGAGGGCCGGGGGACCATCACCCCTCCACTTT	CASSSRAGGPSPLHF
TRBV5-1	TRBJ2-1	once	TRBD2	TGCGCCAGCAGCTTGGATGGGGAGGGACTCGGGGATTACTACAATGAGCAGTTCTTC	CASSLDGEGLGDYYNEQFF
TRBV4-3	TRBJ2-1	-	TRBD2	TGCGCCAGCAGCCAAGAAGGGGGAGTACTAGCGGCCCTCGGGTACAATGAGCAGTTCTTC	CASSQEGGVLAALGYNEQFF